This entry lists 14 T cell receptor beta chains sequenced from one sample in a study of blood T cell repertoires in COVID-19. Only in-frame clones appear in the TCRdb table, and some are missing; sequencing was by immunoSEQ multiplex PCR. The sample comprises some 150,000 clones, roughly 86% of which are singletons, and about 6.5% rests with the top ten. Sequenced input: peripheral blood. The receptors stem from a woman over 75 in a cohort sampled during active or convalescent COVID-19.

The chain combines TRBV19 with TRBJ2-5; 12 bases are shared with TRBD1. V shed 4 bases and J 4 bases; nucleotides not matched to a gene: 4. There are 15 residues in the CDR3. CDR1 and CDR2 (germline): LNHDA, SQIVND (reference sequence). CDR3 amino acids: CASSTPGQGAETQYF. The CDR3, as DNA: TGTGCCAGTAGTACGCCGGGACAGGGGGCAGAGACCCAGTACTTC.

The J gene is TRBJ1-6, the V gene TRBV11-2, with TRBD1 matching over 8 bases. Per germline, CDR1 SGHAT and CDR2 FQNNGV. With V trimmed by 6 bases and J by 5 bases, 9 bases remained unmatched. The length of the CDR3 is 16 residues. The CDR3: CASSRPADRDNSPLHF. For the CDR3, the DNA is TGTGCCAGCAGTCGACCAGCGGACAGGGATAATTCACCCCTCCACTTT.

The chain recombines TRBV7-2 with TRBJ1-2; 7 nucleotides agree with TRBD1. The germline gives CDR1 SGHTA, CDR2 FQGNSA. V was clipped by 5 bases and J by 5 bases; unmatched bases: 11. The CDR3 consists of 15 residues. The CDR3 region is CASSPDRANSYGYTF. CDR3 DNA sequence: TGTGCCAGCAGCCCAGACAGGGCCAATTCATATGGCTACACCTTC.

The chain employs TRBV6-5 and TRBJ1-1; no clear D. Germline CDR1 reads MNHEY; CDR2 reads SVGAGI. V shed 6 bases and J shed 0 bases, with 8 bases lying between them. CDR3 length equals 13 residues. CDR3 nucleotide sequence: TGTGCCAGCAGGGAGACGGTGAACACTGAAGCTTTCTTT. Translated, it gives CASRETVNTEAFF.

The rearrangement uses TRBV7-9 and TRBJ2-7; no clear D gene. This CDR3 region has 12 residues. The germline V gene encodes CDR1 SEHNR and CDR2 FQNEAQ (reference sequence). The V end was cut by 4 bases, the J end by 4 bases, with 8 bases between. The CDR3: CASSYSAYEQYF. The CDR3 DNA reads TGTGCCAGCAGCTACAGTGCTTACGAGCAGTACTTC. The full variable domain, its missing parts supplied by reference TRBV7-9 and TRBJ2-7, is DTGVSQNPRHKITKRGQNVTFRCDPISEHNRLYWYRQTLGQGPEFLTYFQNEAQLEKSRLLSDRFSAERPKGSFSTLEIQRTEQGDSAMYLCASSYSAYEQYFGPGTRLTVT.

The chain combines TRBV13 with TRBJ2-7; tentatively, D is TRBD2 (5 bases). The CDR3 extends over 14 amino acids. Germline-derived CDR1 and CDR2 are PRHDT and FYEKMQ (reference sequence). The V and J ends lost 5 bases and 2 bases respectively, with 13 bases between them. CDR3 in DNA: TGTGCCAGCAGCCCCCCGGGGAGCCCCTACGAGCAGTACGTC. This sequence encodes CASSPPGSPYEQYV.

This rearrangement joins TRBV6-5 to TRBJ2-1, with D maybe TRBD1 (5 bases). This CDR3 comprises 15 residues. Deletions cut 4 bases from V and 6 bases from J, with 16 bases between. Germline V lookup: CDR1 MNHEY, CDR2 SVGAGI. The CDR3 bases are TGTGCCAGCAGTTGGGGCCAGTCGGGTGGCAATGAGCAGTTCTTC. Its protein is CASSWGQSGGNEQFF.

The chain carries TRBV29-1 and TRBJ2-1; 7 bases are a match to TRBD2. The ends lost 3 bases at V and 6 bases at J; junction bases unmatched: 5. The CDR3 sequence is 13 residues long. Germline V gene data show CDR1 as SQVTM and CDR2 as ANQGSEA. DNA for the CDR3: TGCAGCGTTGAGGTGGGGGGGTTCAATGAGCAGTTCTTC. It specifies CSVEVGGFNEQFF.

A single count supports this clone. The V call is TRBV19, the J call TRBJ1-1; a weak D match, TRBD1 (5 bases). There are 15 residues in the CDR3. Trimming took 8 bases from V and 1 from J, leaving 17 bases between them. CDR1 LNHDA and CDR2 SQIVND come from the germline V gene (reference sequence). CDR3 loop: CASRREGRKNTEAFF. CDR3 sequence (DNA): TGTGCCAGTCGAAGAGAGGGGAGGAAGAACACTGAAGCTTTCTTT.

The rearrangement uses TRBV12-3 or TRBV12-4 and TRBJ2-3; TRBD1 matches 7 bases. J was trimmed by 1 base and V by 11 bases; bases with no gene match: 6. CDR3 length: 13 residues. The CDR3 region has the DNA TGTGCCGTACACAGGGGCGGCACAGATACGCAGTATTTT. It specifies CAVHRGGTDTQYF.

The chain links TRBV29-1 to TRBJ1-2; 11 bases map to TRBD1. The CDR3 extends over 14 amino acids. Losses at the gene ends were 3 bases for V and 4 bases for J; bases not matched to a gene: 4. The germline CDR1 and CDR2 sequences are SQVTM and ANQGSEA. The CDR3 protein is CSVETGQGGYGYTF. CDR3 nucleotide sequence: TGCAGCGTTGAGACGGGACAGGGGGGCTATGGCTACACCTTC.

The chain carries TRBV5-1 and TRBJ1-6; the D is unclear. Germline V gives CDR1 SGHRS, CDR2 YFSETQ. V lost 0 bases and J 5 bases, leaving 6 bases between the germline ends. The CDR3 totals 14 residues. In nucleotides, the CDR3 is TGCGCCAGCAGCTTGGCTCCCGATAATTCACCCCTCCACTTT. The encoded protein is CASSLAPDNSPLHF.

The chain employs TRBV7-2 and TRBJ2-7, with 7 positions matching TRBD1. Germline trimming cut 4 bases from V and 2 bases from J; bases unmatched to any gene: 8. This CDR3 region has 15 residues. From germline, CDR1 is SGHTA and CDR2 FQGNSA. The CDR3 sequence: CASSSRQGGPYEQYF. Written as DNA, the CDR3 is TGTGCCAGCAGCTCGAGACAGGGCGGGCCCTACGAGCAGTACTTC.

The chain couples TRBV7-9 to TRBJ2-1; TRBD2 might be the D (6 bases). Trimming cost V 2 bases and J 0 bases, with 14 bases left between them. The CDR3 runs 17 residues. The germline CDR1 and CDR2 sequences are SEHNR and FQNEAQ (reference sequence). The CDR3 is CASSLLGLTLSYNEQFF. DNA of the CDR3: TGTGCCAGCAGCTTACTGGGACTGACGCTCTCCTACAATGAGCAGTTCTTC.